This TCR beta chain appears in the sequencing data of a study of read filtering for tumor transcriptome and immune sequencing. Every patient had bone marrow sampled while the disease was active. In its sample, this clonotype was seen many times. The antigen is not known. Per the germline V gene, CDR1 is MNHEY and CDR2 is SMNVEV (reference sequence). This CDR3 is built from 14 residues. Trimming took 6 bases from V and 3 from J; bases not matched to a gene: 5. Molecular barcoded adaptors covering alpha/delta and beta/gamma chains were used on approximately 400 ng RNA. TCRdb called the reads again in MiXCR, with one record for every CDR3 protein. The sample includes approximately 25,000 distinct CDR3 sequences, roughly 14% of them seen just once. Regarding the study as a whole: RNA-seq captured clonotypes less deeply and reliably than IR-seq.

The clonotype was recovered from a donor over 35 with multiple myeloma. This chain joins TRBV27 and TRBJ1-5; 7 bases map to TRBD1. Specimen: a population of CD138-negative cells sorted from bone marrow. CDR3 DNA: TGTGCCAGCAGCTTACAGGGGCTCAATCAGCCCCAGCATTTT. Protein product: CASSLQGLNQPQHF.